This T cell receptor beta chain was captured by sequencing in a study of blood T cells in healthy people across ages. General study points: Per million T cells, the diversity of TCR beta decreased roughly linearly as age advanced.

A sample-barcoded 5' primer and a J-beta primer mix were used in a second PCR of roughly 7 to 11 cycles. Every sample gave at least 3 million paired-end reads containing CDR3. TCRdb redid the calling of the 5' RACE reads with MiXCR, one entry per CDR3 protein. The sample consists of around 1.5 million distinct CDR3 sequences, approximately 63% of them appearing once. There were at least 5 micrograms of total RNA extracted from every sample. Points on this clonotype: Its antigen is still unknown.

The clonotype comes from a young man in good health. Sequenced: blood.

CDR3 in DNA: TGCGCCAGCAGCTTTACCCCGGGGACAGCGGATTCCGGGGGCTACACCTTC. It is translated as CASSFTPGTADSGGYTF. V usage is TRBV4-1 and J usage is TRBJ1-2; 7 nucleotides align to TRBD1. The CDR3 is 17 residues long. Germline trimming cut 5 bases from V and 8 bases from J; bases unmatched to any gene: 20. The germline V gene has CDR1 MGHRA and CDR2 YSYEKL.